This T cell receptor beta chain derives from a study of cytomegalovirus exposure and HLA in healthy donors. With 60 Vbeta and 13 Jbeta primers, the PCR was carried out. Sequencing was performed with immunoSEQ multiplex PCR; in TCRdb, only in-frame clones are kept and a portion is missing. The repertoire holds approximately 120,000 clones, with around 75% as singletons. The sequencing input was PBMCs. The clonotype comes from a woman aged 45-65 years in good health and CMV-seropositive.

The CDR3 nucleotides are TGTGCCTGGAGCCCTTTGACAGGACCCTATGGCTACACCTTC. As protein: CAWSPLTGPYGYTF. V is TRBV30 and J is TRBJ1-2; D is possibly TRBD1 (6 bases). This CDR3 spans 14 amino acids. Trimming pared 3 bases from V and 4 bases from J, leaving 15 bases between. CDR1 and CDR2 (germline): GTSNPN, SVGIG (reference sequence).